A single sample is the source of the 11 T cell receptor beta chains below, sequenced in a study of shared clonotypes between healthy human individuals. Data came from immunoSEQ multiplex PCR; TCRdb stores just in-frame clones and leaves some out. Of some 2,500,000 clones in the sample, roughly 93% are singletons; the top ten hold 0.36%. The sequenced sample consisted of naive CD4+ T cells from PBMCs. This sample's subset: CD45RA+ positively selected. The source of these receptors is a man between 18 and 35 years old in good health. Some clones in this sample may be carry-over from other donors' samples.

The chain is built from TRBV6-5 and TRBJ1-3, with D tentatively TRBD1 (6 bases). Trimming removed 1 base at V and 3 bases at J, with 13 bases between. The CDR3 runs to 16 residues. Germline values: CDR1 MNHEY, CDR2 SVGAGI. The CDR3, as DNA: TGTGCCAGCAGTTACTTGCCGGGCAGGGGTGGAAACACCATATATTTT. Its translation: CASSYLPGRGGNTIYF.

The chain employs TRBV28 and TRBJ1-4, with a tentative D call TRBD1 (5 bases). Between the trimmed V and J ends, which lost 6 bases and 0 bases, there was a span of 20 bases. The CDR3 is 18 residues long. CDR1 and CDR2 from the germline V gene are MDHEN and SYDVKM. DNA for the CDR3: TGTGCCAGCAGAAAGAACAGGAGCCCTTGGACAACTAATGAAAAACTGTTTTTT. This gives the protein CASRKNRSPWTTNEKLFF.

The gene calls are TRBV5-5 and TRBJ2-2, with D maybe TRBD2 (6 bases). The CDR3 has 14 residues. V was trimmed by 3 bases and J by 4 bases, leaving 10 bases between them. Germline values: CDR1 SGHKS, CDR2 YYEKEE (reference sequence). DNA of the CDR3: TGTGCCAGCAGCTCACTAGCTTCCACCGGGGAGCTGTTTTTT. Residues: CASSSLASTGELFF.

This chain connects TRBV6-6 to TRBJ2-1; D is uncertain. The CDR3 is 11 residues long. The germline V and J ends were trimmed by 5 bases and 9 bases, with 8 bases remaining between them. Germline loops: CDR1 MNHNY, CDR2 SVGAGI (reference sequence). CDR3 coding DNA: TGTGCCAGCAGTACAAGGTCTGAGCAGTTCTTC. Translation: CASSTRSEQFF.

The table lists this clone with a few counts. Additional DNA sequences in this sample encode the identical CDR3. The genes are TRBV28 and TRBJ1-1, with 9 bases fitting TRBD1. Germline V gene sequence: CDR1 MDHEN, CDR2 SYDVKM. The CDR3 covers 14 residues. Losses at the gene ends were 4 bases for V and 3 bases for J; bases not matched to a gene: 3. Here the CDR3 DNA reads TGTGCCAGCAGTTCGGGACAGGGCGACACTGAAGCTTTCTTT. It codes for CASSSGQGDTEAFF.

This clone was seen only once. The genes are TRBV7-3 and TRBJ2-2; no clear D gene. The CDR3 runs 13 residues. The V and J ends lost 2 bases and 6 bases respectively, with 7 bases between them. Per the germline V gene, CDR1 is SGHTA and CDR2 is FQGTGA. The DNA for the CDR3 is TGTGCCAGCAGCTTACTCAGCGCCGGGGAGCTGTTTTTT. Its protein product is CASSLLSAGELFF.

Written as DNA, the CDR3 is TGTGCCAGCAGCTTGGGGGCTAGCGGGGTGAGAGAGACCCAGTACTTC. Translation gives CASSLGASGVRETQYF. The genes are TRBV5-4 and TRBJ2-5; 9 positions match TRBD2. The CDR3 sequence is 16 residues long. Unmatched junction bases numbered 7, after V lost 0 bases and J lost 4 bases. Germline V CDR1 and CDR2: SGHNT, YYREEE (reference sequence).

V and J are TRBV7-2 and TRBJ2-1; 7 nucleotides line up with TRBD2. The CDR3 is made up of 15 amino acids. V lost 7 bases to trimming and J lost 0 bases; unmatched junction nucleotides: 6. The germline CDR1 and CDR2 sequences are SGHTA and FQGNSA. CDR3 sequence reads: CASTLAASSYNEQFF. The CDR3, as DNA: TGTGCCAGCACCCTAGCGGCGAGCTCCTACAATGAGCAGTTCTTC. The variable domain in full, with the rest retrieved from reference TRBV7-2 and TRBJ2-1, is GAGVSQSPSNKVTEKGKDVELRCDPISGHTALYWYRQSLGQGLEFLIYFQGNSAPDKSGLPSDRFSAERTGGSVSTLTIQRTQQEDSAVYLCASTLAASSYNEQFFGPGTRLTVL.

The chain joins TRBV14 to TRBJ1-1, with D possibly matching TRBD1 (5 bases). Germline lookup yields CDR1 SGHDN and CDR2 FVKESK. The ends were cut back, 0 bases at V and 0 bases at J, with 11 bases in the middle. There are 16 residues in the CDR3. The CDR3 DNA reads as TGTGCCAGCAGCCAAGATTTGGGAGGGGTGAACACTGAAGCTTTCTTT. The encoded protein is CASSQDLGGVNTEAFF.

Only one count was recorded for this clone. V and J are TRBV7-2 and TRBJ1-5; 7 bases map to TRBD1. The CDR3 has 15 amino acids. CDR1 is SGHTA and CDR2 is FQGNSA in the germline V gene. V lost 1 base, J lost 4 bases, and 4 bases stayed unmatched. As DNA, the CDR3 is TGTGCCAGCAGCTTAGGAGACAGGGCTAATCAGCCCCAGCATTTT. Translating it yields CASSLGDRANQPQHF.

The gene calls are TRBV18 and TRBJ2-7; the D gene is possibly TRBD1 (5 bases). The CDR3 spans 15 residues. V was pared by 3 bases and J by 4 bases, with 16 bases between. The germline V gene encodes CDR1 KGHSH and CDR2 LQKENI. The CDR3 reads CASSPQGRAGYEQYF. CDR3 nucleotides: TGTGCCAGCTCACCCCAAGGCAGAGCAGGGTACGAGCAGTACTTC.